Listed below are T cell receptor beta chains from one sample, sequenced in a study of blood T cell repertoires in COVID-19. Data came from immunoSEQ multiplex PCR; TCRdb stores just in-frame clones and leaves some out. The table shows 95,000 to 150,000 clones, with approximately 81% occurring only once. Input material: peripheral blood. The receptors stem from a man older than 75 with COVID-19, enrolled during active disease. Each CDR3 is given with its conserved first and last residue. The D gene is left open where the match is weak. Size is stated for part of the rows, as once, few or many counts, or as a class when the clone is expanded.

clone_size d_call j_call v_call cdr3_nt cdr3_aa
NA NA TRBJ1-4 TRBV20-1 TGCAGTGCTAGTCGTCGTAATGAAAAACTGTTTTTT CSASRRNEKLFF
NA TRBD2 TRBJ2-7 TRBV5-1 TGCGCCAGCAGTTATCTAGCGGGCCTGACCTCCTACGAGCAGTACTTC CASSYLAGLTSYEQYF
NA TRBD1 TRBJ2-2 TRBV2 TGTGCCAGCGGTGGGACAGGGGCCACCGGGGAGCTGTTTTTT CASGGTGATGELFF
once TRBD1 TRBJ1-1 TRBV7-9 TGTGCCAGCAGCGTAGGACAGGCGACGAACACTGAAGCTTTCTTT CASSVGQATNTEAFF
NA TRBD2 TRBJ2-2 TRBV3-1/TRBV3-2 TGTGCCAGCAGCCAAGACCGACTAGCGGAGAACACCGGGGAGCTGTTTTTT CASSQDRLAENTGELFF
NA TRBD2 TRBJ2-7 TRBV11-1 TGTGCCAGCAGCTTCCCCGGGACTAGCGGGACCTACGAGCAGTACTTC CASSFPGTSGTYEQYF
NA TRBD2 TRBJ2-5 TRBV3-1/TRBV3-2 TGTGCCAGCAGCCAAGGAGCCGGGACTACTCAAGAGACCCAGTACTTC CASSQGAGTTQETQYF
NA TRBD2 TRBJ2-1 TRBV9 TGTGCCAGCAGCGATATGGGACTAGCATACAATGAGCAGTTCTTC CASSDMGLAYNEQFF
NA TRBD1 TRBJ2-7 TRBV2 TGTGCCAGCAGCCTGAGGGACAGGTCCTACGAGCAGTACTTC CASSLRDRSYEQYF
NA NA TRBJ1-5 TRBV2 TGTGCCAGCAGTGGGCAGGTCAATCAGCCCCAGCATTTT CASSGQVNQPQHF
NA TRBD2 TRBJ2-7 TRBV5-1 TGCGCCAGCAGCCCTCAGGGGAGCGGGAGTGGGTACGAGCAGTACTTC CASSPQGSGSGYEQYF
NA TRBD2 TRBJ2-7 TRBV6-5 TGTGCCAGCAGTAGCGGGAGGGCCTCCTACGAGCAGTACTTC CASSSGRASYEQYF
NA TRBD2 TRBJ2-1 TRBV7-6 TGTGCCAGCAGCGAATTCCTGGCGGGAGCCTACAATGAGCAGTTCTTC CASSEFLAGAYNEQFF
NA TRBD1 TRBJ1-2 TRBV5-1 TGCGCCAGCAGCTTGGGGTACAGGGGACTGATGAGCTATGGCTACACCTTC CASSLGYRGLMSYGYTF
NA NA TRBJ2-1 TRBV6-5 TGTGCCAGCAGTAGGTCGCTCGGGTCTGGTAATGAGCAGTTCTTC CASSRSLGSGNEQFF
NA NA TRBJ2-1 TRBV28 TGTGCCAGCAGTTTCTACAGAAGCTCCTACAATGAGCAGTTCTTC CASSFYRSSYNEQFF
NA TRBD2 TRBJ2-1 TRBV19 TGTGCCAGTAGTATGTGGGGGCGGGGGACTAGTTCACCTAATGAGCAGTTCTTC CASSMWGRGTSSPNEQFF
NA TRBD2 TRBJ2-1 TRBV30 TGTGCCTGGAGGGCACTAGCGGGAGATGTCCATGAGCAGTTCTTC CAWRALAGDVHEQFF
NA NA TRBJ2-1 TRBV28 TGTGCCAGCAGCCCAAGGGGGGACTACCTCCGCAATGAGCAGTTCTTC CASSPRGDYLRNEQFF
NA NA TRBJ1-3 TRBV3-1/TRBV3-2 TGTGCCAGCAGCCAAGGAATCAAACAGGGATACGGAAACACCATATATTTT CASSQGIKQGYGNTIYF
NA TRBD2 TRBJ2-3 TRBV7-3 TGTGCCAGCAGCTTAGGACTAGCGGACACTGGTGGGCCGCAGTATTTT CASSLGLADTGGPQYF
NA TRBD2 TRBJ2-1 TRBV7-3 TGTGCCAGCAGCTTCGGCGGGAGCTCCTACAATGAGCAGTTCTTC CASSFGGSSYNEQFF
NA TRBD1 TRBJ1-1 TRBV7-6 TGTGCCAGCACCATAAGGGCAGGGGGGAGCACTGAAGCTTTCTTT CASTIRAGGSTEAFF
NA TRBD2 TRBJ2-7 TRBV2 TGTGCCAGCAGTGAGGGGGTAGCGGGAGATTTCGGTCTCTACGAGCAGTACTTC CASSEGVAGDFGLYEQYF
NA NA TRBJ1-2 TRBV9 TGTGCCAGCAGCGTAGGGGGGGATACTGGCTACACCTTC CASSVGGDTGYTF
few NA TRBJ2-2 TRBV5-1 TGCGCCAGCAGCTTGACTAGCACGGACACCGGGGAGCTGTTTTTT CASSLTSTDTGELFF
NA TRBD1 TRBJ1-1 TRBV30 TGTGCCTGGGGACAGGGGATGAGCACTGAAGCTTTCTTT CAWGQGMSTEAFF
NA NA TRBJ1-2 TRBV13 TGTGCCAGCAGCACAGGGATAGGTTATGGTGGCTACACCTTC CASSTGIGYGGYTF
NA TRBD1 TRBJ1-1 TRBV5-1 TGCGCCAGCAGCTCCAGACAGGGTCTTGGCACTGAAGCTTTCTTT CASSSRQGLGTEAFF
few TRBD1 TRBJ2-7 TRBV7-2 TGTGCCAGCAGCTTACCTGAGACAGGGCGCTACGAGCAGTACTTC CASSLPETGRYEQYF
NA TRBD1 TRBJ1-5 TRBV2 TGTGCCAGCAGTGGGCAGGGGGTCAATCAGCCCCAGCATTTT CASSGQGVNQPQHF